The 15 T cell receptor beta chains below come from one sample, sequenced in a study of cytomegalovirus exposure and HLA in healthy donors. PCR employed 60 Vbeta and 13 Jbeta primers. The table came from immunoSEQ multiplex PCR; TCRdb's copy has only in-frame clones and leaves some out. This sample contains about 48,000 clones. Sequencing was carried out using PBMCs. Source of these receptors: a woman aged 40 to 49 in good health and CMV-seronegative.

The chain employs TRBV9 and TRBJ1-1, with a tentative D call TRBD1 (6 bases). CDR3 length: 14 residues. CDR1 and CDR2 from the germline V gene are SGDLS and YYNGEE. V was shortened by 4 bases and J by 4 bases, with 14 bases between the two germline ends. In nucleotides, the CDR3 is TGTGCCAGCAGCTTACAGGGCGGGGGCACTGAAGCTTTCTTT. Protein: CASSLQGGGTEAFF.

The rearrangement joins TRBV4-3 to TRBJ2-3; D ambiguous. The CDR3 totals 17 residues. Germline V gives CDR1 LGHNA, CDR2 YSLEER. Trimming removed 0 bases from V and 2 bases from J, with 15 bases in between. CDR3 in amino acids: CASSQDAPVESTDTQYF. The CDR3 nucleotides read TGCGCCAGCAGCCAAGATGCTCCGGTGGAGTCCACAGATACGCAGTATTTT.

The chain carries TRBV2 and TRBJ1-3, with a weak D call TRBD1 (5 bases). V gave up 6 bases and J gave up 3 bases, with 12 bases separating them. This CDR3 region has 14 residues. Germline V gene lookup returns CDR1 SNHLY and CDR2 FYNNEI. For the CDR3, the DNA is TGTGCCAGCAGCGAGCAGGGAAGTGGAAACACCATATATTTT. Its protein is CASSEQGSGNTIYF.

The rearrangement links TRBV9 to TRBJ2-7; D is perhaps TRBD2 (7 bases). In germline, CDR1 is SGDLS, CDR2 YYNGEE. V lost 4 bases to trimming and J lost 5 bases, with 16 bases between them. This CDR3 region has 14 residues. The CDR3 region has the DNA TGTGCCAGCAGCCCCCGAGGGGGGGCCCACGAGCAGTACTTC. Protein: CASSPRGGAHEQYF.

This chain uses TRBV5-6 with TRBJ1-2, with a weak D call TRBD1 (5 bases). Trimming took off 2 bases at V and 4 bases at J, with 15 bases between the two ends. The V gene's germline CDR1 is SGHDT and CDR2 YYEEEE. The CDR3 runs 15 residues. DNA of the CDR3: TGTGCCAGCAGCTTCGGCCCCAGGGATAGCTATGGCTACACCTTC. This encodes CASSFGPRDSYGYTF.

The genes are TRBV6-1 and TRBJ1-2; TRBD1 aligns across 8 bases. Trimming removed 5 bases from V and 6 bases from J; junction bases left unmatched: 8. This CDR3 is 14 amino acids long. CDR1 is MNHNS and CDR2 is SASEGT in the germline V gene. For the CDR3, the DNA is TGTGCCAGCAGTCCGGGACAGGCCTCTGATGGCTACACCTTC. Translation gives CASSPGQASDGYTF.

The J gene is TRBJ2-7, the V gene TRBV18; TRBD1 matches 10 bases. V gave up 7 bases and J gave up 5 bases; unmatched junction bases: 11. The CDR3 sequence is 15 residues long. Per the germline V gene, CDR1 is KGHSH and CDR2 is LQKENI. The CDR3 is CASWRSRDRGDEQYF. The CDR3, as DNA: TGTGCCAGCTGGCGGAGCCGGGACAGGGGAGACGAGCAGTACTTC.

This chain's CDR3 is CASSTGWGSYEQYF. Here the CDR3 DNA reads TGTGCCAGCAGCACAGGGTGGGGCTCCTACGAGCAGTACTTC. The chain couples TRBV27 to TRBJ2-7, with D possibly matching TRBD1 (6 bases). CDR1 and CDR2 from the germline V gene are MNHEY and SMNVEV (reference sequence). Trimming removed 6 bases from V and 0 bases from J, with 12 bases in between. This CDR3 comprises 14 residues.

The chain recombines TRBV27 with TRBJ1-4, with 10 bases that match TRBD1. The CDR3 totals 14 residues. Unmatched junction bases numbered 7, after V lost 7 bases and J lost 8 bases. In germline, CDR1 is MNHEY, CDR2 SMNVEV (reference sequence). CDR3 in DNA: TGTGCCAGCACCCCCGGGACAGGGGAAGAAAAACTGTTTTTT. It encodes CASTPGTGEEKLFF.

CDR3 amino acids: CASSTSWEAETQYF. Written as DNA, the CDR3 is TGCGCCAGCAGCACCAGTTGGGAGGCAGAGACCCAGTACTTC. This chain joins TRBV5-1 and TRBJ2-5; D is perhaps TRBD2 (6 bases). CDR1 SGHRS and CDR2 YFSETQ come from the germline V gene. Trimming removed 4 bases from V and 4 bases from J, with 14 bases in between. This CDR3 is 14 amino acids long.

CDR3 protein: CASSLREGEKLFF. The CDR3 region has the DNA TGTGCCAGCAGTCTCAGGGAAGGGGAAAAACTGTTTTTT. The chain joins TRBV27 to TRBJ1-4; weak D call: TRBD1 (5 bases). Germline V gives CDR1 MNHEY, CDR2 SMNVEV (reference sequence). V was pared by 5 bases and J by 8 bases, with 12 bases between. There are 13 residues in the CDR3.

The gene calls are TRBV2 and TRBJ2-2, with 7 bases fitting TRBD2. The CDR3 totals 16 residues. V shed 3 bases, J shed 5 bases, and the junction held 9 bases outside the gene matches. Germline CDR1 reads SNHLY; CDR2 reads FYNNEI. The CDR3 region has the DNA TGTGCCAGCAGTGACCCCCGCGTCGGGGGGACCGGGGAGCTGTTTTTT. The encoded protein is CASSDPRVGGTGELFF. Based on the CDR3 plus reference TRBV2 and TRBJ2-2, the full variable domain is EPEVTQTPSHQVTQMGQEVILRCVPISNHLYFYWYRQILGQKVEFLVSFYNNEISEKSEIFDDQFSVERPDGSNFTLKIRSTKLEDSAMYFCASSDPRVGGTGELFFGEGSRLTVL.

The chain links TRBV5-6 to TRBJ2-3; maybe TRBD1 (6 bases). Germline V lookup: CDR1 SGHDT, CDR2 YYEEEE. The V end was cut by 7 bases, the J end by 2 bases, with 14 bases between. The CDR3 is 14 amino acids. CDR3 DNA: TGTGCCAGCGGCAGACAGGCGAACACAGATACGCAGTATTTT. Its protein is CASGRQANTDTQYF. Full variable domain (missing parts from reference TRBV5-6 and TRBJ2-3): DAGVTQSPTHLIKTRGQQVTLRCSPKSGHDTVSWYQQALGQGPQFIFQYYEEEERQRGNFPDRFSGHQFPNYSSELNVNALLLGDSALYLCASGRQANTDTQYFGPGTRLTVL.

V gene TRBV7-2 combines with J gene TRBJ2-3, with 8 bases aligning to TRBD2. The J segment lost 3 bases and the V segment lost 3 bases, leaving 2 bases of the junction unmatched. The CDR3 length is 14 residues. CDR1 and CDR2 (germline): SGHTA, FQGNSA. CDR3 nucleotide sequence: TGTGCCAGCAGCTTGACTAGCGCGACAGATACGCAGTATTTT. It translates to CASSLTSATDTQYF. The complete variable domain, with remaining parts taken from reference TRBV7-2 and TRBJ2-3, reads GAGVSQSPSNKVTEKGKDVELRCDPISGHTALYWYRQSLGQGLEFLIYFQGNSAPDKSGLPSDRFSAERTGGSVSTLTIQRTQQEDSAVYLCASSLTSATDTQYFGPGTRLTVL.

The chain uses TRBV6-6 and TRBJ1-5; 10 positions agree with TRBD1. The CDR3 runs 15 residues. The germline gives CDR1 MNHNY, CDR2 SVGAGI (reference sequence). V was pared by 2 bases and J by 4 bases, with 2 bases of the junction left unmatched. The CDR3 nucleotides read TGTGCCAGCAGTTACGAGGGACAGGGGAATCAGCCCCAGCATTTT. It translates to CASSYEGQGNQPQHF.